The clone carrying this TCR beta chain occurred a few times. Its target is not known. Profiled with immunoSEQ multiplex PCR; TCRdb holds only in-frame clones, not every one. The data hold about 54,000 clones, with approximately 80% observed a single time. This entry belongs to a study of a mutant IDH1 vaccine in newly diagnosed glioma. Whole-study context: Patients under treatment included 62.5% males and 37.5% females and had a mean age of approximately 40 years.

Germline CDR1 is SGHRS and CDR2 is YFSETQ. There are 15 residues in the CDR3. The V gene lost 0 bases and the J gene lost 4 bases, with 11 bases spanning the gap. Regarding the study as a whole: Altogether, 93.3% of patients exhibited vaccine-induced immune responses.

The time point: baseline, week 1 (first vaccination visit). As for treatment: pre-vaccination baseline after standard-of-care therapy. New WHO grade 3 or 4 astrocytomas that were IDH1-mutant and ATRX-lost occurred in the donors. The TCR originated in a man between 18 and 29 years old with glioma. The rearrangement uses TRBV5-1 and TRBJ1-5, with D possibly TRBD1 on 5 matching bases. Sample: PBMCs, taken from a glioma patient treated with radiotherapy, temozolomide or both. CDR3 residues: CASSLGDLPNQPQHF. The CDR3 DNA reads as TGCGCCAGCAGCTTGGGGGACCTGCCGAATCAGCCCCAGCATTTT.